Below are 11 T cell receptor beta chains sequenced from a single sample in a study of T cells in Graves' hyperthyroidism and ophthalmopathy. Researchers amplified the TCR beta CDR3 regions from RNA transcripts. RT-PCR in the first round (using the HTBI primer set) targeted the TCR CDR3. One entry per CDR3 protein, called by TCRdb with MiXCR from the multiplex PCR reads. Found here are under 400,000 distinct CDR3 sequences, roughly 18% of them singletons; the top ten hold about 49%. Sample: blood. These receptor sequences come from a woman aged 50 to 60 with Graves' hyperthyroidism.

This clonotype has a count of ten or more. This chain uses TRBV6-9 with TRBJ2-3; the match to TRBD2 covers 14 bases. Per germline, CDR1 MNHGY and CDR2 SVAAGI. The CDR3 has 15 residues. Trimming at V came to 8 bases and at J to 6 bases, leaving 7 bases not matched to a gene. CDR3 coding DNA: TGTGCCAGCGGATCCGGGACTAGCGGGAGTGATACGCAGTATTTT. Its protein is CASGSGTSGSDTQYF.

This chain links TRBV29-1 with TRBJ2-5; D not resolved. The V end was cut by 6 bases, the J end by 5 bases, with 10 bases between. The CDR3 length is 11 residues. Germline lookup yields CDR1 SQVTM and CDR2 ANQGSEA. CDR3 sequence reads: CSVPSRETQYF. The CDR3 nucleotides are TGCAGCGTACCATCACGTGAGACCCAGTACTTC.

This clonotype was seen only a few times. The chain employs TRBV25-1 and TRBJ2-7; 7 bases fit TRBD1. CDR3 size: 12 residues. Germline values: CDR1 MGHDK, CDR2 SYGVNS. Trimming removed 6 bases from V and 4 bases from J; junction bases left unmatched: 3. CDR3 amino acids: CASSETGYEQYV. As DNA, the CDR3 is TGTGCCAGCAGCGAGACAGGGTACGAGCAGTACGTC.

The chain employs TRBV6-1 and TRBJ2-5, with 9 bases aligning to TRBD2. Germline V CDR1 and CDR2: MNHNS, SASEGT. The ends lost 6 bases at V and 9 bases at J; junction bases unmatched: 8. CDR3 length: 13 residues. CDR3 sequence reads: CASSLAGGRAQYF. CDR3 in DNA: TGTGCCAGCAGCTTGGCGGGGGGGCGGGCCCAGTACTTC.

Ten or more counts support this clonotype. This CDR3 reads CAWSAPFTQYF. The CDR3 nucleotides read TGTGCCTGGAGTGCCCCATTTACGCAGTATTTT. V is TRBV30 and J is TRBJ2-3; D is unresolved. The V end was cut by 1 base, the J end by 8 bases, with 7 bases between. Germline V lookup: CDR1 GTSNPN, CDR2 SVGIG (reference sequence). The CDR3 covers 11 residues.

The rearrangement joins TRBV20-1 to TRBJ2-3; 7 bases are a match to TRBD2. Germline loops: CDR1 DFQATT, CDR2 SNEGSKA (reference sequence). J was trimmed by 4 bases and V by 0 bases; bases with no gene match: 10. The CDR3 covers 16 residues. DNA of the CDR3: TGCAGTGCTAGAGATAGGGGACGGGGGGAGGCAGATACGCAGTATTTT. Amino acid sequence: CSARDRGRGEADTQYF.

This clonotype was detected ten times or more. The chain links TRBV2 to TRBJ2-7, with D maybe TRBD1 (5 bases). Trimming left V 4 bases short and J 5 bases short, with 12 bases between. CDR1 and CDR2 from the germline V gene are SNHLY and FYNNEI. CDR3 size: 13 residues. The DNA of the CDR3 is TGTGCCAGCAGTGTTCAGGGCAACGACGAGCAGTACGTC. This encodes CASSVQGNDEQYV.

This clonotype was seen just once. The V gene is TRBV5-1, the J gene TRBJ2-1; TRBD1 agrees at 9 bases. The CDR3 is made up of 17 amino acids. The germline gives CDR1 SGHRS, CDR2 YFSETQ. Trimming at V came to 0 bases and at J to 6 bases, leaving 10 bases not matched to a gene. CDR3 sequence (DNA): TGCGCCAGCAGCTTGGAACAGGGGGCGGCTAGGTTCAATGAGCAGTTCTTC. As protein: CASSLEQGAARFNEQFF.

The chain is built from TRBV4-2 and TRBJ1-2, with D maybe TRBD1 (6 bases). The germline gives CDR1 LGHNA, CDR2 YNFKEQ. With 1 base removed from V and 4 bases from J, the gap between germline ends came to 13 bases. The length of the CDR3 is 15 residues. CDR3: CASSQGPGASYGYTF. As DNA, the CDR3 is TGTGCCAGCAGCCAAGGACCGGGGGCTTCCTATGGCTACACCTTC.

In its sample, this clonotype was seen a few times. The rearrangement joins TRBV6-1 to TRBJ2-1, with D uncertain. The CDR3 contains 13 residues. Germline CDR1 MNHNS, CDR2 SASEGT. The V end lost 3 bases, the J end lost 15 bases, and 18 bases lay between the germline ends. The DNA for the CDR3 is TGTGCCAGCAGTGACCAGGTCTTCAGCCCTCGGTTCTTC. It is translated as CASSDQVFSPRFF.

The table lists this clonotype with many counts. This chain joins TRBV3-1 and TRBJ1-1; tentative D call: TRBD1 (5 bases). This CDR3 region has 15 residues. Germline values: CDR1 LGHDT, CDR2 YNNKEL (reference sequence). V shed 7 bases and J shed 3 bases, with 18 bases lying between them. CDR3 sequence reads: CASTPYRDGDTEAFF. The CDR3 nucleotides are TGTGCCAGCACTCCGTACCGGGACGGGGACACTGAAGCTTTCTTT.